This T cell receptor (beta chain) was captured by sequencing in a study of T cells in Graves' hyperthyroidism and ophthalmopathy. Comments on this clonotype: At one of its ends the junction is not consistent with the germline gene, which may arise from a read error.

Researchers amplified the TCR beta CDR3 regions from RNA transcripts. Initially, a first-round RT-PCR of the TCR CDR3 employed the HTBI primer set. Each CDR3 protein gets one entry after TCRdb re-called the multiplex PCR reads with MiXCR. The data contain about 530,000 distinct CDR3 sequences, 15% to 20% of them seen just once; the ten biggest clones take up roughly a sixth. Source material: blood. This TCR was sampled from a woman aged 18-30 years with Graves' ophthalmopathy.

The CDR3 coding sequence is TGTGCCAGCAGCCAATATGGGGCCAACGTCCTGGCTTTC. Translation gives CASSQYGANVLAF. J is TRBJ2-6 and V is TRBV3-1; D is perhaps TRBD1 (5 bases). There are 13 residues in the CDR3. Germline CDR1 is LGHDT and CDR2 is YNNKEL (reference sequence).